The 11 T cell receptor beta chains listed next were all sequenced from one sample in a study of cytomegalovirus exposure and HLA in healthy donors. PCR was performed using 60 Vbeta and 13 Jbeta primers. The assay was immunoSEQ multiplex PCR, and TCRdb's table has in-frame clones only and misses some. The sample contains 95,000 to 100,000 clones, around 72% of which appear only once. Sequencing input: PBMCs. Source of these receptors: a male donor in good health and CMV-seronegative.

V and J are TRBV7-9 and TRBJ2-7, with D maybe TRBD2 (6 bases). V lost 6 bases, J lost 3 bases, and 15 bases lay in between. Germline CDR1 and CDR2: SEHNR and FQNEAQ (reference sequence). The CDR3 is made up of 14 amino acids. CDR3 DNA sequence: TGTGCCAGCAGTCTCGCCGGGACTTACTACGAGCAGTACTTC. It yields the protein CASSLAGTYYEQYF.

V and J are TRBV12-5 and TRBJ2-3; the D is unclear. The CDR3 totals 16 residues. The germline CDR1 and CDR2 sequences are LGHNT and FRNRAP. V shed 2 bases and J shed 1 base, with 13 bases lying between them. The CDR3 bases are TGTGCTAGTGGTTTGACGACCGGGTCACGCACAGATACGCAGTATTTT. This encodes CASGLTTGSRTDTQYF.

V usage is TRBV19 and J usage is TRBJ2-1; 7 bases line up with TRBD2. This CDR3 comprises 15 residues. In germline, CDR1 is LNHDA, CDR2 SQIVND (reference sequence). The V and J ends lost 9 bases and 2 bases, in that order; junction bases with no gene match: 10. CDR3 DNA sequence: TGTGCCAGCACCGCCACGGGGGGTGCCTACAATGAGCAGTTCTTC. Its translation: CASTATGGAYNEQFF.

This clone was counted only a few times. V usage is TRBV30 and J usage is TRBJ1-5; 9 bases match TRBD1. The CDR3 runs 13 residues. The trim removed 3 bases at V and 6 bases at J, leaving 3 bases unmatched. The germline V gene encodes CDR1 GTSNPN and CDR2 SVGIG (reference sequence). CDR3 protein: CAWRQGAGQPQHF. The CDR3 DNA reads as TGTGCCTGGAGACAGGGGGCGGGTCAGCCCCAGCATTTT.

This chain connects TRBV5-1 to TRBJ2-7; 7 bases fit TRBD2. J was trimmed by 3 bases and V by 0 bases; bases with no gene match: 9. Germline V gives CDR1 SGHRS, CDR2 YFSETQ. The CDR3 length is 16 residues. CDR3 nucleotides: TGCGCCAGCAGCTTGGCCGGCGGCGGGAGTATCTACGAGCAGTACTTC. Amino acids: CASSLAGGGSIYEQYF.

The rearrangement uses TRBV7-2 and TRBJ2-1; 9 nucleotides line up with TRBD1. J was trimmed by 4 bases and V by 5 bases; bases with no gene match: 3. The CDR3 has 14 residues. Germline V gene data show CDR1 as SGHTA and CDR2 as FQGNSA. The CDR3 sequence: CASSPGQGYNEQFF. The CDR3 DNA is TGTGCCAGCAGCCCAGGACAGGGGTACAATGAGCAGTTCTTC.

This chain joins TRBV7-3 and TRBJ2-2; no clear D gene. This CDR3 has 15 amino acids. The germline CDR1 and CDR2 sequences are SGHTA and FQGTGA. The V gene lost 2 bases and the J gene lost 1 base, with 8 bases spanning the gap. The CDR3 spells CASSLSAENTGELFF. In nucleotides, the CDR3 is TGTGCCAGCAGCTTATCCGCAGAGAACACCGGGGAGCTGTTTTTT.

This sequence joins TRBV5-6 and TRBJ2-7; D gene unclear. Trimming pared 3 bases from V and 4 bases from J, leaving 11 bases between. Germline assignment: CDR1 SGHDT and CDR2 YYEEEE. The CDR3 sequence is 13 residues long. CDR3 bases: TGTGCCAGCAGCTCCAGTACAGAGTACGAGCAGTACTTC. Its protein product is CASSSSTEYEQYF.

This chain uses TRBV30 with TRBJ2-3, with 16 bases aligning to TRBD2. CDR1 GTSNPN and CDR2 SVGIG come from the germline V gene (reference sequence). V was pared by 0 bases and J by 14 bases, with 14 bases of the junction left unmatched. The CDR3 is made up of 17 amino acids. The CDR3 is CAWSVRSGLAGGVRRYF. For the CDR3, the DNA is TGTGCCTGGAGTGTCCGCTCGGGACTAGCGGGAGGGGTACGCCGGTATTTT.

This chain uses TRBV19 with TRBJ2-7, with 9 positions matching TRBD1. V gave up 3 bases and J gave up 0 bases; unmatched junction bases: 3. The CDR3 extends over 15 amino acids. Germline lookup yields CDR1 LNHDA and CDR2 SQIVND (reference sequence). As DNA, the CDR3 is TGTGCCAGTAGTATCAGACAGGGGGACTCCTACGAGCAGTACTTC. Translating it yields CASSIRQGDSYEQYF.

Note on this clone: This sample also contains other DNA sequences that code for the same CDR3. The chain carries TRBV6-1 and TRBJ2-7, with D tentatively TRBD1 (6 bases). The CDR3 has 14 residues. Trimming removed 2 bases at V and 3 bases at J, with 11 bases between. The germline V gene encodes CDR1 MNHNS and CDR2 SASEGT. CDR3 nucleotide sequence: TGTGCCAGCAGTGAATCAGGGGTTTTCTACGAGCAGTACTTC. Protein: CASSESGVFYEQYF.